This T cell receptor (beta chain) was sequenced for a study of control samples from healthy donors and cancer patients. Profiled with immunoSEQ multiplex PCR; TCRdb holds only in-frame clones, not every one. The sample lists about 160,000 clones; approximately 90% were seen once. The receptor's source is a man aged 30 to 45 in good health. Sequences were obtained from blood.

The CDR3 bases are TGTGCCAGCACCAGGACCCCCCTTGCCGCTTTCTTT. This sequence encodes CASTRTPLAAFF. This rearrangement joins TRBV12-3 or TRBV12-4 to TRBJ1-1, with D uncertain. V was trimmed by 7 bases and J by 11 bases, leaving 17 bases between them. This CDR3 region has 12 residues.